The present T cell receptor beta chain was sequenced within a study of blood T cell repertoires in COVID-19. About the study: The samples span acute and convalescent COVID-19 from the United States, Italy and Spain.

Per the original data handling: Researchers report that nucleated cell counts were estimated from reference gene primer amplification. Sequenced by immunoSEQ multiplex PCR; TCRdb stores in-frame clones only, minus some. That table is the source of V, J and clone size, and D and trimming were worked out from the DNA. This table has just over 95,000 clones, about 80% appearing once. The sequenced material came from peripheral blood. This receptor was identified in a man in his fifties or sixties with acute or convalescent COVID-19.

DNA for the CDR3: TGTGCCAGCAGTTACTCAACTACCCAAGAGACCCAGTACTTC. Its protein product is CASSYSTTQETQYF. The gene calls are TRBV6-5 and TRBJ2-5; D is unclear. Trimming removed 0 bases from V and 1 base from J, with 6 bases in between. The CDR3 is 14 residues long. Germline V gene data show CDR1 as MNHEY and CDR2 as SVGAGI.